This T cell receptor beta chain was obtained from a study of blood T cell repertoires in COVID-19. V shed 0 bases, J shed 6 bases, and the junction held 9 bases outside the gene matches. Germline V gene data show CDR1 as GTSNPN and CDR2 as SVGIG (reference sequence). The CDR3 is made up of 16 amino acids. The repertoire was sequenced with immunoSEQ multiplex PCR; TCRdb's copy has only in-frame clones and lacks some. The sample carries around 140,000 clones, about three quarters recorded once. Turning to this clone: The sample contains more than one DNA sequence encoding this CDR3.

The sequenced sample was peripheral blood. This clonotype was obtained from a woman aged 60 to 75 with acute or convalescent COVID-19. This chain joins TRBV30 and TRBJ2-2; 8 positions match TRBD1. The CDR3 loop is CAWSVTLTGVPGELFF. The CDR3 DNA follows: TGTGCCTGGAGTGTGACCCTGACAGGGGTCCCCGGGGAGCTGTTTTTT.